Given below is one TCR beta chain in context. Its antigen is undetermined. The data are from a study of CD8+CD57+ T cells in acquired aplastic anemia. Background on the study: The mean DNA yield obtained from sorted CD4+ and CD8+ cells came to around 3 ug. Researchers reported that healthy donors averaged roughly 10 million reads for CD4+ cells. General study results and limits: Some 30 was the count of CD8+ CDR3 sequences that patients shared with controls.

V shed 4 bases and J shed 3 bases, with 25 bases lying between them. Germline CDR1 is SGDLS and CDR2 is YYNGEE. The CDR3 sequence is 18 residues long. According to the study, genomic DNA was the template for TCR beta VDJ and CDR3 profiling. TCRdb fed the reads into MiXCR, producing one record per CDR3 protein. The data show just over 400,000 distinct CDR3 sequences, about 70% seen once. The V and J genes are TRBV9 and TRBJ1-2; D perhaps matches TRBD1 (5 bases). Sequencing was done on a sample of sorted CD4+, CD8+, or CD8+CD57+ T cells (not recorded which) from PBMCs. The sequence derives from a human donor in good health, serving as a control. CDR3 sequence (DNA): TGTGCCAGCAGCCTAGCGGCGGACGGGGGTGAATATGACTATGGCTACACCTTC. This translates into CASSLAADGGEYDYGYTF.